This T cell receptor (beta chain) was captured by sequencing in a study of T-cell reconstitution after alpha-beta-depleted transplantation in children. V was trimmed by 0 bases and J by 1 base, leaving 12 bases between them. The germline gives CDR1 PRHDT, CDR2 FYEKMQ (reference sequence). The CDR3 consists of 16 residues. Unique molecular identifiers were incorporated into the prepared TCRbeta library. One entry per CDR3 protein, called by TCRdb with MiXCR from the PCR reads. The sample yields hundreds of thousands of distinct CDR3 sequences, roughly 17% seen once. There are a few counts of this clonotype.

The J gene is TRBJ2-5, the V gene TRBV13; the D gene is possibly TRBD1 (5 bases). The sequence derives from a human donor who donated a stem cell graft to a child with acute myeloid leukemia. Sequencing used PBMCs from the stem cell graft donor, obtained from the stem cell graft. CDR3 protein: CASSLGPGNLQETQYF. The CDR3 coding sequence is TGTGCCAGCAGCTTAGGGCCAGGGAACCTCCAAGAGACCCAGTACTTC.